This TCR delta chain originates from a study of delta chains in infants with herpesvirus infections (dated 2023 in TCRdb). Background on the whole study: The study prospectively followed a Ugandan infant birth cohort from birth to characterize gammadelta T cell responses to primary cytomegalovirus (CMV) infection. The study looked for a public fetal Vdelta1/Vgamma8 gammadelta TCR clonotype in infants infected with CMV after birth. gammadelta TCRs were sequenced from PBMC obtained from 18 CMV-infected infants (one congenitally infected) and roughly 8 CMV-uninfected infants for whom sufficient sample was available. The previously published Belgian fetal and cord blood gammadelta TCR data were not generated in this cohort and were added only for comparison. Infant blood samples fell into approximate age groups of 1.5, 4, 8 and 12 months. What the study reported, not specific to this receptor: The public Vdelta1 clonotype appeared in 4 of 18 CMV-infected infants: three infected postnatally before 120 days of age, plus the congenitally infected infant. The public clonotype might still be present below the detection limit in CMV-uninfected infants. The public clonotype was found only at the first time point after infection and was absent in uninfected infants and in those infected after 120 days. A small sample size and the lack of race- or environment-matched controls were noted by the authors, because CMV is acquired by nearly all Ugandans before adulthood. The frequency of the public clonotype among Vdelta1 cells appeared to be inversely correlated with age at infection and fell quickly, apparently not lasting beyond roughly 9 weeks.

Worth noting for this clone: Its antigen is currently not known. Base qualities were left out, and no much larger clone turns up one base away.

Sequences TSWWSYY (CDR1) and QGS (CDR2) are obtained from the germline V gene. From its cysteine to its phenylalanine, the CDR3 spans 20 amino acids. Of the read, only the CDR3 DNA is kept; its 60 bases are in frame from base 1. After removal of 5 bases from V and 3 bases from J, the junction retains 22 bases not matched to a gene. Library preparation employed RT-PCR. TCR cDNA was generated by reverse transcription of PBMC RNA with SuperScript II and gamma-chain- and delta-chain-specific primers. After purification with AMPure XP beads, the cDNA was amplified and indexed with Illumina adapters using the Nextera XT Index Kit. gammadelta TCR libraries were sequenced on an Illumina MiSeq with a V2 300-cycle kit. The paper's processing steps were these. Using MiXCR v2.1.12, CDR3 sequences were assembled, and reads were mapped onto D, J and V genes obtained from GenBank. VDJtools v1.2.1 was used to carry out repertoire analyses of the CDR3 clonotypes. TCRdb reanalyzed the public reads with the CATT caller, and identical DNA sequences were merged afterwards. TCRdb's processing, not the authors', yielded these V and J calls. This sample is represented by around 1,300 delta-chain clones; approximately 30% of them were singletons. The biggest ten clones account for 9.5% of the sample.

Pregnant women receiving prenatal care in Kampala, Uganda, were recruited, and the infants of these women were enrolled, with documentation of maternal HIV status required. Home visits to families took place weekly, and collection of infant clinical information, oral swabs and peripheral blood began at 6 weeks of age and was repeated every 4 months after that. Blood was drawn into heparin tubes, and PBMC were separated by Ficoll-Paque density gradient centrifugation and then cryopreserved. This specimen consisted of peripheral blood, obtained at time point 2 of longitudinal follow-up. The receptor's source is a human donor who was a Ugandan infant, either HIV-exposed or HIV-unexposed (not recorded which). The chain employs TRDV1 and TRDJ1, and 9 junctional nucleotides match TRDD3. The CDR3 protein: CALGFRLPINRGILADKLIF. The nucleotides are TGTGCTCTTGGGTTCCGGCTTCCTATTAATAGGGGGATACTTGCCGATAAACTCATCTTT.